This T cell receptor (beta chain) originates from a study of shared clonotypes between healthy human individuals. The investigators split CD4+ cells into a CD45RA+ naive subset and a CD45RA-negative memory subset. Profiling relied on immunoSEQ multiplex PCR, and the TCRdb table lists in-frame clones only, not all of them. Counted here are 1.6 million or so clones, roughly 95% occurring once; the ten biggest clones make up 1% to 1.5%. Source material: naive CD4+ T cells sorted from blood. Regarding subset: CD45RA+ positively selected. The source is a man younger than 45 in good health.

In DNA form, the CDR3 reads TGTGCCACCAGCAGAGTTCAGGAAAATCAGCCCCAGCATTTT. Translating it yields CATSRVQENQPQHF. The gene calls are TRBV15 and TRBJ1-5, with D unclear. Germline V gene lookup returns CDR1 LNHNV and CDR2 YYDKDF (reference sequence). There are 14 residues in the CDR3. The germline V and J ends were trimmed by 1 base and 4 bases, with 8 bases remaining between them.